The 20 T cell receptor beta chains listed next were all sequenced from one sample in a study of regulatory T cells in long-lasting Graves disease. Specified time point: newly diagnosed GD, antithyroid drugs for less than 3 months. After RNA was extracted from PBMCs, the TCR library was made from it. Arm-PCR of CDR3 regions and iRepertoire HTBI primers were the basis on which TCR beta libraries were built. TCRdb re-called the multiplex PCR reads through MiXCR, storing one row per CDR3 protein. Of hundreds of thousands of distinct CDR3 sequences in the sample, about 13% are singletons; the top ten hold approximately 9.3%. The data were also submitted as part of a second study, on T cells in Graves' hyperthyroidism and ophthalmopathy.

Material: peripheral blood mononuclear cells (PBMCs), obtained at new diagnosis, from a patient treated with antithyroid drugs. The receptors here all came from a man aged 30 to 45 with Graves disease.

This clonotype was observed many times. The rearrangement joins TRBV5-1 to TRBJ2-1, with TRBD2 identical over 10 bases. The CDR3 is 16 amino acids. The germline CDR1 and CDR2 sequences are SGHRS and YFSETQ. With V trimmed by 4 bases and J by 5 bases, 9 bases remained unmatched. The DNA of the CDR3 is TGCGCCAGCAGCACCGCCAGTACTAGCGGGAACAATGAGCAGTTCTTC. Residues: CASSTASTSGNNEQFF.

This clonotype was recorded a few times. The CDR3 loop reads CASKRQGDLYEQYF. CDR3 DNA: TGTGCCAGCAAACGACAGGGAGACTTGTACGAGCAGTACTTC. The chain is built from TRBV5-4 and TRBJ2-7, with TRBD1 matching 7 bases. CDR3 length: 14 residues. Trimming took 6 bases from V and 4 from J; bases not matched to a gene: 10. Germline-derived CDR1 and CDR2 are SGHNT and YYREEE (reference sequence).

This clonotype was picked up a small number of times. The chain couples TRBV5-1 to TRBJ1-1; maybe TRBD1 (6 bases). Germline CDR1 SGHRS, CDR2 YFSETQ. CDR3 size: 15 residues. V gave up 0 bases and J gave up 1 base, with 10 bases separating them. Here the CDR3 DNA reads TGCGCCAGCAGCTTGGGGGACAACCAGAACACTGAAGCTTTCTTT. Protein product: CASSLGDNQNTEAFF.

The gene calls are TRBV5-6 and TRBJ1-2, with D possibly matching TRBD1 (5 bases). The CDR3 loop spans 15 amino acids. V was shortened by 2 bases and J by 2 bases, with 13 bases between the two germline ends. CDR1 and CDR2 from the germline V gene are SGHDT and YYEEEE. The CDR3 DNA is TGTGCCAGCAGCTTAGCGGGGCCGTCGAACTATGGCTACACCTTC. As protein: CASSLAGPSNYGYTF.

The table lists this clonotype with many counts. This chain joins TRBV12-3 or TRBV12-4 and TRBJ2-2, with TRBD2 as a possible D gene (7 bases). V was pared by 5 bases and J by 4 bases, with 17 bases between. The CDR3 has 16 residues. CDR3 bases: TGTGCCAGCAGTAAGGGGGGGTTGAGGCGCACCGGGGAGCTGTTTTTT. This sequence encodes CASSKGGLRRTGELFF.

This clonotype was seen many times. The chain links TRBV20-1 to TRBJ2-5; possibly TRBD1 for D (6 bases). V lost 3 bases and J 5 bases, leaving 13 bases between the germline ends. There are 13 residues in the CDR3. CDR1 and CDR2 from the germline V gene are DFQATT and SNEGSKA (reference sequence). CDR3 DNA: TGCAGTGCTAGGGGCCCGAGGGGGGAGACCCAGTACTTC. This codes for CSARGPRGETQYF.

This clonotype occurred a few times. V is TRBV20-1 and J is TRBJ1-1; no clear D gene. Germline V CDR1 and CDR2: DFQATT, SNEGSKA (reference sequence). Trimming took 3 bases from V and 0 from J, leaving 11 bases between them. The CDR3 has 14 amino acids. CDR3 in amino acids: CSARRHQLNTEAFF. The CDR3 DNA reads as TGCAGTGCTAGGCGCCATCAGTTGAACACTGAAGCTTTCTTT.

The chain couples TRBV29-1 to TRBJ2-3; 13 bases match TRBD2. Germline trimming cut 6 bases from V and 5 bases from J; bases unmatched to any gene: 11. Germline values: CDR1 SQVTM, CDR2 ANQGSEA. The CDR3 spans 16 residues. CDR3 amino acids: CSVGTGLAGVKDTQYF. For the CDR3, the DNA is TGCAGCGTCGGGACCGGACTAGCGGGAGTTAAAGATACGCAGTATTTT.

As for this clonotype: A much larger clone differs from this one at a single base, so this may be a read error. The V and J genes are TRBV12-3 or TRBV12-4 and TRBJ2-4; 13 nucleotides match TRBD2. The CDR3 has 19 residues. CDR3 bases: TGTGCCAGCAGTTTCTTTTTCGGGACTAGCGGGGAGGCCAAAAACATTCGGTACTTC. The encoded protein is CASSFFFGTSGEAKNIRYF.

This clonotype has ten or more counts. This rearrangement joins TRBV7-2 to TRBJ1-2; weak D call: TRBD1 (6 bases). The CDR3 consists of 14 residues. V dropped 5 bases and J dropped 7 bases, with 17 bases sitting between them. CDR1 and CDR2 from the germline V gene are SGHTA and FQGNSA. The CDR3 region is CASSPPRGEGGYTF. The CDR3 DNA reads as TGTGCCAGCAGCCCCCCGAGGGGGGAGGGTGGCTACACCTTC.

This chain uses TRBV5-4 with TRBJ2-3; the match to TRBD1 covers 7 bases. Germline trimming cut 1 base from V and 4 bases from J; bases unmatched to any gene: 3. Germline lookup yields CDR1 SGHNT and CDR2 YYREEE (reference sequence). This CDR3 has 14 residues. The CDR3 reads CASSLKGAADTQYF. The DNA for the CDR3 is TGTGCCAGCAGCTTGAAGGGGGCCGCAGATACGCAGTATTTT.

This clonotype was observed a few times. The chain recombines TRBV10-1 with TRBJ1-3; D perhaps matches TRBD1 (5 bases). V lost 2 bases, J lost 1 base, and 21 bases lay in between. Germline CDR1 WNHNN, CDR2 SYGVQD (reference sequence). The CDR3 is 19 amino acids. The CDR3 spells CASSEKTALRKRSGNTIYF. CDR3 nucleotide sequence: TGCGCCAGCAGTGAGAAGACAGCACTTCGGAAACGATCTGGAAACACCATATATTTT.

This clonotype was seen at least ten times. The chain joins TRBV20-1 to TRBJ2-7; TRBD2 aligns across 14 bases. Germline CDR1 reads DFQATT; CDR2 reads SNEGSKA (reference sequence). Unmatched junction bases numbered 3, after V lost 2 bases and J lost 3 bases. This CDR3 has 15 amino acids. The CDR3 sequence is CSARPGLAGDYEQYF. The DNA for the CDR3 is TGCAGTGCTAGACCGGGACTAGCGGGGGACTACGAGCAGTACTTC.

This clonotype was seen ten or more times. V gene TRBV27 combines with J gene TRBJ2-2, with a tentative D call TRBD1 (6 bases). Trimming pared 5 bases from V and 4 bases from J, leaving 17 bases between. The CDR3 covers 16 residues. Per the germline V gene, CDR1 is MNHEY and CDR2 is SMNVEV (reference sequence). CDR3 nucleotide sequence: TGTGCCAGCAGTGAAACCAGGGGAATTGCCACCGGGGAGCTGTTTTTT. Amino acids: CASSETRGIATGELFF.

This clonotype showed up many times. The chain combines TRBV2 with TRBJ1-4, with unresolved D. V lost 2 bases, J lost 7 bases, and 14 bases lay in between. Germline V gene lookup returns CDR1 SNHLY and CDR2 FYNNEI. CDR3 length: 15 residues. CDR3 coding DNA: TGTGCCAGCAGTGAATATTTAATAGGAGGTGAAAAACTGTTTTTT. It yields the protein CASSEYLIGGEKLFF.

The V and J genes are TRBV5-1 and TRBJ2-1, with TRBD1 matching over 10 bases. Germline CDR1 is SGHRS and CDR2 is YFSETQ. CDR3 size: 15 residues. Trimming at V came to 1 base and at J to 10 bases, leaving 8 bases not matched to a gene. The CDR3 DNA reads as TGCGCCAGCAGCTTGCGGGACAGGGGTTCACGAGAGCAGTTCTTC. Amino acids: CASSLRDRGSREQFF.

This clonotype was observed a handful of times. J is TRBJ2-2 and V is TRBV5-6; 9 nucleotides match TRBD2. CDR3 size: 15 residues. Germline values: CDR1 SGHDT, CDR2 YYEEEE. Trimming cost V 5 bases and J 7 bases; bases outside gene matches: 9. The CDR3 loop is CASSYTSGSVGELFF. As DNA, the CDR3 is TGTGCCAGCAGTTACACTAGCGGGTCGGTCGGGGAGCTGTTTTTT.

This chain uses TRBV24-1 with TRBJ2-3, with 7 bases matching TRBD1. The CDR3 length is 14 residues. The V gene's germline CDR1 is KGHDR and CDR2 SFDVKD. The trim removed 12 bases at V and 4 bases at J, leaving 12 bases unmatched. The CDR3 coding sequence is TGTGCCTCACAGGGGAACTCCGCCCCAGATACGCAGTATTTT. The encoded protein is CASQGNSAPDTQYF.

The chain joins TRBV12-5 to TRBJ2-3; 13 nucleotides match TRBD2. CDR1 is LGHNT, CDR2 FRNRAP, per germline. Trimming took 6 bases from V and 2 from J; bases not matched to a gene: 5. This CDR3 is built from 16 residues. The CDR3 coding sequence is TGTGCTAGTGGCGATGGGACTAGCGGGGCCACAGATACGCAGTATTTT. Its translation: CASGDGTSGATDTQYF.

In its sample, this clonotype was seen many times. The chain combines TRBV9 with TRBJ2-5, with D uncertain. The germline V gene has CDR1 SGDLS and CDR2 YYNGEE. The CDR3 length is 13 residues. Trimming shortened V by 0 bases and J by 4 bases, and 7 bases separated the two germline ends. In DNA, the CDR3 is TGTGCCAGCAGCGTAGGGGTCGGAGAGACCCAGTACTTC. It yields the protein CASSVGVGETQYF.